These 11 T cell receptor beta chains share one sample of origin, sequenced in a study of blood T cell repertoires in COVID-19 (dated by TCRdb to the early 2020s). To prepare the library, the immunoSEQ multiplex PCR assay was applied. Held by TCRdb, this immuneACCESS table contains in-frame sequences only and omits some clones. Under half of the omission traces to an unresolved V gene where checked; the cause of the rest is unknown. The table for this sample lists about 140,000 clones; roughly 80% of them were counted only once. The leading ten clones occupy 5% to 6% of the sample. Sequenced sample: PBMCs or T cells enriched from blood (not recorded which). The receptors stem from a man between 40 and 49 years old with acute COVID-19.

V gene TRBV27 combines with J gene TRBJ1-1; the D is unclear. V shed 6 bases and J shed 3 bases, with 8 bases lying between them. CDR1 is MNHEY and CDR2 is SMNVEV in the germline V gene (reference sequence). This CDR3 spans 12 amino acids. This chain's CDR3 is CASRSPDTEAFF. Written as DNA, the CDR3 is TGTGCCAGCAGATCCCCAGACACTGAAGCTTTCTTT.

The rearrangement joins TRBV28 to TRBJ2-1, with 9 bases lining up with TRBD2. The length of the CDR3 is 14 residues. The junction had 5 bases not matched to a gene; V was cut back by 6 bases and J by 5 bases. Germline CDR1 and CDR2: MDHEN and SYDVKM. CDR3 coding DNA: TGTGCCAGCAGCCGATTAGCGGGGGACAATGAGCAGTTCTTC. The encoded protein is CASSRLAGDNEQFF.

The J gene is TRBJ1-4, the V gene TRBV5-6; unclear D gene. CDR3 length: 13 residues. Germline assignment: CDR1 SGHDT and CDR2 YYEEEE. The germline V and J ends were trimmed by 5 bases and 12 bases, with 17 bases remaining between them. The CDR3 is CASRTAGLEELFF. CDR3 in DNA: TGTGCCAGCAGAACTGCGGGCTTAGAAGAACTGTTTTTT.

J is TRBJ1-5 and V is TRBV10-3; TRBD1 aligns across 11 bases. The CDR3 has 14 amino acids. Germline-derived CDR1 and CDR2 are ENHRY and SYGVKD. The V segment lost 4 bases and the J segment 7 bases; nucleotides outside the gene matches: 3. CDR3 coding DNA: TGTGCCATCAGTGGGACAGGGGGCACGCAGCCCCAGCATTTT. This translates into CAISGTGGTQPQHF.

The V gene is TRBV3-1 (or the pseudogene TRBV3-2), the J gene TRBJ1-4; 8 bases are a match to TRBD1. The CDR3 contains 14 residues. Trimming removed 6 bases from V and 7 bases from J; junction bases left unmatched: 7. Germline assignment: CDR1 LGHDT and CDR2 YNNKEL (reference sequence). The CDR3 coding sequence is TGTGCCAGCAGTCGACAGGGGCTGGGTGAAAAACTGTTTTTT. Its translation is CASSRQGLGEKLFF.

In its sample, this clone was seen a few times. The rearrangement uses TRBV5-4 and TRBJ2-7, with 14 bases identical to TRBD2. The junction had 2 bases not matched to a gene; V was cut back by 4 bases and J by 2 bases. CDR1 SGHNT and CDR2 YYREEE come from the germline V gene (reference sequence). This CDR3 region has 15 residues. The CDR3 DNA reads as TGTGCCAGCAGCATGGGACTAGCGGGAGCCTACGAGCAGTACTTC. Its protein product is CASSMGLAGAYEQYF.

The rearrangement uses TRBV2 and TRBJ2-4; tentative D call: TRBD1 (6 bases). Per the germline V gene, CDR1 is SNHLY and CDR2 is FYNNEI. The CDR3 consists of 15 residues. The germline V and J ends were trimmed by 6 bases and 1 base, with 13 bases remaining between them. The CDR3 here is CASSPTGWAKNIQYF. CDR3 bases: TGTGCCAGCAGCCCCACAGGGTGGGCCAAAAACATTCAGTACTTC.

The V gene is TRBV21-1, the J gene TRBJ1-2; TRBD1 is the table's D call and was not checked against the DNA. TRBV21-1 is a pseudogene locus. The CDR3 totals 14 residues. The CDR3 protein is CASSKAPGFYGYTF. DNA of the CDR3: TGTGCCAGCAGCAAAGCCCCAGGATTCTATGGCTACACCTTC.

Written as DNA, the CDR3 is TGTGCCAGCAGCTTCGGGATGCCTGGAAACACCATATATTTT. Translated, it gives CASSFGMPGNTIYF. This chain uses TRBV5-6 with TRBJ1-3; D not certain. This CDR3 has 14 residues. V was clipped by 2 bases and J by 2 bases, with 8 bases between them. CDR1 and CDR2 (germline): SGHDT, YYEEEE.

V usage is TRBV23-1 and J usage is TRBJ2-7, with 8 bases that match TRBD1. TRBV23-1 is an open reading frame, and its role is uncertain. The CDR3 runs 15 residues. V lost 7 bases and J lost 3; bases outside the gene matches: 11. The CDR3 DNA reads TGCGCCAGCACCCCAGGGGCAGGGGGCATCTACGAGCAGTACTTC. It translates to CASTPGAGGIYEQYF.

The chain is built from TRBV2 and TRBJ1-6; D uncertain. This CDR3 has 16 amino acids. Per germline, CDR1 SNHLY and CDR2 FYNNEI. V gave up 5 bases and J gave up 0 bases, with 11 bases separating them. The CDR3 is CASSFAESSYNSPLHF. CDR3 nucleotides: TGTGCCAGCAGTTTCGCCGAGAGCTCCTATAATTCACCCCTCCACTTT.